This T cell receptor beta chain was recorded in a study of T cells expressing NK-cell markers. Study at large: CD3+CD56+NKG2C+, CD3+CD56+NKG2C- and CD3+CD56-NKG2C+ T cells, once sorted, supplied the TCR beta repertoires. Study-wide points: The CD3+CD56-NKG2C+ fraction was also led by these clonotypes in a few donors. The dominant NKG2C+ clonotypes represented about 1.0-7.0% of CD8+ T cells in over 5 donors.

Germline V gene data show CDR1 as KGHDR and CDR2 as SFDVKD. The CDR3 length is 16 residues. TCRdb reanalyzed the 5' RACE reads, giving one entry per CDR3 protein sequence and no DNA. This repertoire includes about 460,000 distinct CDR3 sequences. Points on this clonotype: Its antigen is undetermined.

The sequencing input was blood T cells: a sorted CD56 or NKG2C T cell subset, CD4+ or CD8+ T cells, or bulk PBMC T cells (not recorded which). The receptor comes from a woman between 50 and 59 years old in good health. The rearrangement uses TRBV24-1 and TRBJ2-5; TCRdb proposes TRBD1, but this gene call is untestable without DNA. The CDR3: CATSDPGTGRRETQYF.